This T cell receptor (beta chain) was obtained from a study of OX40 agonist ivuxolimab in advanced cancers. Overall study: Prior anti-PD-1, anti-PD-L1 or anti-CTLA-4 therapy did not bar entry, and 40% had some.

The germline CDR1 and CDR2 sequences are SEHNR and FQNEAQ (reference sequence). The V and J ends lost 6 bases and 4 bases respectively, with 13 bases between them. The CDR3 length is 14 residues. TCRdb's table, derived via immunoSEQ multiplex PCR, lists solely in-frame clones and lacks some. This table holds 95,000 to 150,000 clones, just under 95% found once. This sequence joins TRBV7-9 and TRBJ2-4; TRBD1 is a possible D gene (6 bases). Specimen: CD4+ or CD8+ T cells sorted from blood, collected in a trial of the OX40 agonist ivuxolimab. The TCR originated in an adult with an advanced solid tumor such as melanoma, head and neck, liver or kidney cancer. This chain's CDR3 is CASRSDSLKNIQYF. The CDR3 region has the DNA TGTGCCAGCAGGTCGGACAGCCTAAAAAACATTCAGTACTTC.